The table lists the clone carrying this T cell receptor (beta chain) with many counts. A J-beta primer mix and a sample-barcoded 5' primer were used in a second PCR of roughly 6 to 11 cycles. TCRdb ran MiXCR on the 5' RACE reads and lists one entry per CDR3 protein. Of about 670,000 distinct CDR3 sequences listed, approximately 52% were seen once; the top ten hold about 13%. Germline-derived CDR1 and CDR2 are SGHRS and YFSETQ. V was clipped by 4 bases and J by 1 base, with 8 bases between them. The CDR3 runs to 13 residues. The data belong to a study of blood T cells in healthy people across ages. At least 6.5 million PBMCs were isolated per sample. The amount of total RNA extracted per sample was at least 5.5 micrograms.

The TCR was taken from a woman of 80 years or more in good health. Material: blood. The chain has TRBV5-1 and TRBJ1-2; D is perhaps TRBD1 (6 bases). CDR3 nucleotides: TGCGCCAGCAGCGCGGACAGTAACTATGGCTACACCTTC. Amino acids: CASSADSNYGYTF.